Listed below are T cell receptor beta chains from one sample, sequenced in a study of blood T cell repertoires in COVID-19. Data came from immunoSEQ multiplex PCR; TCRdb stores just in-frame clones and leaves some out. The profile covers about 110,000 clones, with 85% appearing a single time and about 3.6% taken by the ten largest. Sequenced: peripheral blood. Source of these receptors: a man aged 40-50 years with acute or convalescent COVID-19. Both conserved end residues are part of each CDR3. Each record gives: CDR3 length, J gene, V gene, clone size, D gene, CDR3 DNA, CDR3 protein. A D gene is named only where the DNA matches it firmly. Clone sizes are given selectively: once, few, many, or a class where the clone is expanded.

CDR3 length: 13; J gene: TRBJ2-4; V gene: TRBV2; clone size: -; D gene: TRBD1; CDR3 DNA: TGTGCCAGTGCCGGGACAGGAAAAAACATTCAGTACTTC; CDR3 protein: CASAGTGKNIQYF
CDR3 length: 14; J gene: TRBJ2-7; V gene: TRBV5-6; clone size: -; D gene: TRBD2; CDR3 DNA: TGTGCCAGCAGGGGGAGCGGGGAGGGGTACGAGCAGTACTTC; CDR3 protein: CASRGSGEGYEQYF
CDR3 length: 15; J gene: TRBJ1-1; V gene: TRBV13; clone size: -; D gene: -; CDR3 DNA: TGTGCCAGCAGCCCATTTCAGGGGCTCAACACTGAAGCTTTCTTT; CDR3 protein: CASSPFQGLNTEAFF
CDR3 length: 11; J gene: TRBJ2-1; V gene: TRBV5-1; clone size: once; D gene: -; CDR3 DNA: TGCGCCAGCAGCCTAGCGACTGAGCAGTTCTTC; CDR3 protein: CASSLATEQFF
CDR3 length: 15; J gene: TRBJ2-3; V gene: TRBV3-1/TRBV3-2; clone size: -; D gene: -; CDR3 DNA: TGTGCCAGCAGCCAAGTGGGAGTCGGCACAGATACGCAGTATTTT; CDR3 protein: CASSQVGVGTDTQYF
CDR3 length: 13; J gene: TRBJ1-6; V gene: TRBV7-3; clone size: -; D gene: -; CDR3 DNA: TGTGCCAGCAGCTTAACGGGGGAGGGACCCCTCCACTTT; CDR3 protein: CASSLTGEGPLHF
CDR3 length: 15; J gene: TRBJ2-5; V gene: TRBV29-1; clone size: -; D gene: TRBD1; CDR3 DNA: TGCAGCGCCACTCGACAGGGGTTAACGCAAGAGACCCAGTACTTC; CDR3 protein: CSATRQGLTQETQYF
CDR3 length: 13; J gene: TRBJ2-1; V gene: TRBV5-1; clone size: -; D gene: -; CDR3 DNA: TGCGCCAGCAGCTTGGACAGGGCGAATGAGCAGTTCTTC; CDR3 protein: CASSLDRANEQFF
CDR3 length: 13; J gene: TRBJ2-1; V gene: TRBV19; clone size: -; D gene: TRBD1; CDR3 DNA: TGTGCCAGTAGCCGGGACAGAAACAATGAGCAGTTCTTC; CDR3 protein: CASSRDRNNEQFF
CDR3 length: 17; J gene: TRBJ2-1; V gene: TRBV19; clone size: -; D gene: TRBD1; CDR3 DNA: TGTGCCAGTAGCCTCTCTACGGGACAGGGGCCCTACAATGAGCAGTTCTTC; CDR3 protein: CASSLSTGQGPYNEQFF
CDR3 length: 15; J gene: TRBJ2-1; V gene: TRBV19; clone size: few; D gene: TRBD2; CDR3 DNA: TGTGCCAGTAAAACTAGCGAGATGTTCTACAATGAGCAGTTCTTC; CDR3 protein: CASKTSEMFYNEQFF
CDR3 length: 17; J gene: TRBJ2-7; V gene: TRBV7-2; clone size: -; D gene: TRBD2; CDR3 DNA: TGTGCCAGCAGCTTAGTACTAGCGGGGGCATTGACCTACGAGCAGTACTTC; CDR3 protein: CASSLVLAGALTYEQYF
CDR3 length: 15; J gene: TRBJ2-3; V gene: TRBV5-5; clone size: once; D gene: TRBD1; CDR3 DNA: TGTGCCAGCAGCCCCGGACAGGAAAACACAGATACGCAGTATTTT; CDR3 protein: CASSPGQENTDTQYF
CDR3 length: 16; J gene: TRBJ2-7; V gene: TRBV5-1; clone size: -; D gene: TRBD2; CDR3 DNA: TGCGCCAGCGGATACTCGGAGACTAGCGGGGAAAACGAGCAGTACTTC; CDR3 protein: CASGYSETSGENEQYF
CDR3 length: 16; J gene: TRBJ1-2; V gene: TRBV27; clone size: -; D gene: -; CDR3 DNA: TGTGCCAGCAGTTCAAAACAGGGATCGCAACAATATGGCTACACCTTC; CDR3 protein: CASSSKQGSQQYGYTF
CDR3 length: 17; J gene: TRBJ1-4; V gene: TRBV15; clone size: -; D gene: -; CDR3 DNA: TGTGCCACCAGAAAATCCGGGGTTTATGCAACTAATGAAAAACTGTTTTTT; CDR3 protein: CATRKSGVYATNEKLFF
CDR3 length: 12; J gene: TRBJ1-5; V gene: TRBV5-6; clone size: few; D gene: -; CDR3 DNA: TGTGCCAGCAGCTCAGGGGAGCAGCCCCAGCATTTT; CDR3 protein: CASSSGEQPQHF
CDR3 length: 14; J gene: TRBJ1-4; V gene: TRBV2; clone size: -; D gene: -; CDR3 DNA: TGTGCCAGCAGTGCCGAGATAGAAACCGAAAAACTGTTTTTT; CDR3 protein: CASSAEIETEKLFF
CDR3 length: 16; J gene: TRBJ1-1; V gene: TRBV5-1; clone size: once; D gene: TRBD1; CDR3 DNA: TGCGCCAGCAGCTTGGGTACAGGGGGCGGGGTCACTGAAGCTTTCTTT; CDR3 protein: CASSLGTGGGVTEAFF
CDR3 length: 16; J gene: TRBJ2-3; V gene: TRBV7-3; clone size: -; D gene: TRBD2; CDR3 DNA: TGTGCCAGCAGCTTAGTTAGGCGGGGGGTAGCAGATACGCAGTATTTT; CDR3 protein: CASSLVRRGVADTQYF
CDR3 length: 13; J gene: TRBJ2-1; V gene: TRBV7-2; clone size: once; D gene: -; CDR3 DNA: TGTGCCAGCAGCTTTGTCGGGGTGAATGAGCAGTTCTTC; CDR3 protein: CASSFVGVNEQFF
CDR3 length: 18; J gene: TRBJ2-2; V gene: TRBV7-9; clone size: -; D gene: TRBD1; CDR3 DNA: TGTGCCAGCAGCTTCCCGCCCCTGCAGGGGGATGACACCGGGGAGCTGTTTTTT; CDR3 protein: CASSFPPLQGDDTGELFF
CDR3 length: 17; J gene: TRBJ2-7; V gene: TRBV14; clone size: few; D gene: TRBD1; CDR3 DNA: TGTGCCAGCAGCCACCCCAGTGGCGGGACAGGGAGCTACGAGCAGTACTTC; CDR3 protein: CASSHPSGGTGSYEQYF
CDR3 length: 12; J gene: TRBJ2-3; V gene: TRBV20-1; clone size: once; D gene: TRBD2; CDR3 DNA: TGCAGTGCTAGTCGGGAGGCAGATACGCAGTATTTT; CDR3 protein: CSASREADTQYF
CDR3 length: 14; J gene: TRBJ1-5; V gene: TRBV10-3; clone size: once; D gene: -; CDR3 DNA: TGTGCCATCAGTGAATCCACAGCGGGGCGGCCCCAGCATTTT; CDR3 protein: CAISESTAGRPQHF
CDR3 length: 15; J gene: TRBJ2-7; V gene: TRBV5-1; clone size: -; D gene: TRBD2; CDR3 DNA: TGCGCCAGCAGCGCGACTAGCGGGGGTCTTTACGAGCAGTACTTC; CDR3 protein: CASSATSGGLYEQYF
CDR3 length: 14; J gene: TRBJ2-7; V gene: TRBV3-1/TRBV3-2; clone size: -; D gene: -; CDR3 DNA: TGTGCCAGCAGCCCCCTTACAACCTCCTACGAGCAGTACTTC; CDR3 protein: CASSPLTTSYEQYF
CDR3 length: 16; J gene: TRBJ2-5; V gene: TRBV5-3; clone size: -; D gene: TRBD2; CDR3 DNA: TGTGCCAGAAGCTTGGGGAGCGGGGGGACCCAAGAGACCCAGTACTTC; CDR3 protein: CARSLGSGGTQETQYF
CDR3 length: 13; J gene: TRBJ1-1; V gene: TRBV19; clone size: -; D gene: -; CDR3 DNA: TGTGCCAGTAGTATATATACAGGCGGTGAAGCTTTCTTT; CDR3 protein: CASSIYTGGEAFF
CDR3 length: 14; J gene: TRBJ2-7; V gene: TRBV4-3; clone size: -; D gene: TRBD1; CDR3 DNA: TGCGCCAGCAGCCAAGGAGGGGGCGCCGACGAGCAGTACTTC; CDR3 protein: CASSQGGGADEQYF
CDR3 length: 14; J gene: TRBJ2-7; V gene: TRBV7-9; clone size: -; D gene: -; CDR3 DNA: TGTGCCAGCACTCGACAGGGGAGGGCGAGTGAGCAGTACTTC; CDR3 protein: CASTRQGRASEQYF
CDR3 length: 13; J gene: TRBJ2-1; V gene: TRBV2; clone size: -; D gene: -; CDR3 DNA: TGTGCCAGCCTAACCAGGGTGCGCAATGAGCAGTTCTTC; CDR3 protein: CASLTRVRNEQFF
CDR3 length: 18; J gene: TRBJ1-4; V gene: TRBV4-3; clone size: -; D gene: -; CDR3 DNA: TGCGCCAGCAGCCAAGTGTTTGGTCACGACACAACTAATGAAAAACTGTTTTTT; CDR3 protein: CASSQVFGHDTTNEKLFF
CDR3 length: 18; J gene: TRBJ1-6; V gene: TRBV5-1; clone size: -; D gene: TRBD1; CDR3 DNA: TGCGCCAGCAGCCATTCAACCCGGGACAGGGGACCTTATTCACCCCTCCACTTT; CDR3 protein: CASSHSTRDRGPYSPLHF
CDR3 length: 13; J gene: TRBJ1-1; V gene: TRBV19; clone size: -; D gene: -; CDR3 DNA: TGTGCCAGTAGTACGGACAGGAACACTGAAGCTTTCTTT; CDR3 protein: CASSTDRNTEAFF
CDR3 length: 17; J gene: TRBJ1-1; V gene: TRBV4-3; clone size: -; D gene: -; CDR3 DNA: TGCGCCAGCAGCCAAGATCTTCCCCTACTCTTGAACACTGAAGCTTTCTTT; CDR3 protein: CASSQDLPLLLNTEAFF
CDR3 length: 16; J gene: TRBJ2-3; V gene: TRBV5-1; clone size: -; D gene: TRBD2; CDR3 DNA: TGCGCCAGCAGCTTGGAAGCGGGGGGGTTATCAGATACGCAGTATTTT; CDR3 protein: CASSLEAGGLSDTQYF